A single sample gave rise to the 13 T cell receptor beta chains below, sequenced in a study of OX40 agonist ivuxolimab in advanced cancers. Repertoires were generated with immunoSEQ multiplex PCR, while TCRdb's copy carries only in-frame clones and drops some. Here the sample spans about 71,000 clones, approximately 94% being singletons. The sequences come from CD4+ or CD8+ T cells sorted from blood, collected in a trial of the OX40 agonist ivuxolimab. These receptors were obtained from an adult with an advanced solid tumor such as melanoma, head and neck, liver or kidney cancer.

CDR3 sequence: CASRGMTGVLAAYEQYF. The CDR3, as DNA: TGTGCCAGCAGGGGGATGACAGGCGTACTAGCCGCCTACGAGCAGTACTTC. J is TRBJ2-7 and V is TRBV11-2; D may be TRBD1 or TRBD2 (6 bases each). V was cut by 6 bases and J by 2 bases, with 23 bases left in between. Germline V lookup: CDR1 SGHAT, CDR2 FQNNGV. The CDR3 has 17 amino acids.

The CDR3, as DNA: TGTGCCAGCAGCCAAATTGGAAACACTGAAGCTTTCTTT. Residues: CASSQIGNTEAFF. The chain recombines TRBV14 with TRBJ1-1; D gene uncertain. CDR1 and CDR2 (germline): SGHDN, FVKESK. Trimming stripped 2 bases from V and 2 bases from J, with 6 bases between. The CDR3 is 13 amino acids.

This clone has only a few counts. The chain uses TRBV5-4 and TRBJ1-1; D is possibly TRBD1 (5 bases). Trimming cost V 3 bases and J 5 bases, with 14 bases left between them. Germline assignment: CDR1 SGHNT and CDR2 YYREEE (reference sequence). The CDR3 loop spans 14 amino acids. DNA for the CDR3: TGTGCCAGCAGCTGGGGACCGGAGGGAACTGAAGCTTTCTTT. Residues: CASSWGPEGTEAFF.

The chain uses TRBV25-1 and TRBJ1-3; possibly TRBD1 for D (5 bases). The V gene's germline CDR1 is MGHDK and CDR2 SYGVNS. The V gene lost 4 bases and the J gene lost 1 base, with 11 bases spanning the gap. The CDR3 is 15 residues long. The CDR3 DNA is TGTGCCAGCAGTGTGGGCGGGGGGTCTGGAAACACCATATATTTT. Translated, it gives CASSVGGGSGNTIYF. Variable domain in full (rest from reference TRBV25-1 and TRBJ1-3): EADIYQTPRYLVIGTGKKITLECSQTMGHDKMYWYQQDPGMELHLIHYSYGVNSTEKGDLSSESTVSRIRTEHFPLTLESARPSHTSQYLCASSVGGGSGNTIYFGEGSWLTVV.

V is TRBV4-3 and J is TRBJ2-3; the match to TRBD2 covers 11 bases. Germline lookup yields CDR1 LGHNA and CDR2 YSLEER. The CDR3 is made up of 16 amino acids. With 5 bases clipped from V and 2 bases from J, the junction kept 6 bases outside the gene matches. The CDR3 region is CASSGPGLADTDTQYF. The CDR3, as DNA: TGCGCCAGCAGCGGACCGGGACTAGCGGACACAGATACGCAGTATTTT.

V is TRBV19 and J is TRBJ2-2; perhaps D is TRBD1 or TRBD2 (5 bases each). Germline assignment: CDR1 LNHDA and CDR2 SQIVND (reference sequence). V gave up 5 bases and J gave up 0 bases, with 7 bases separating them. The CDR3 runs to 14 residues. CDR3 sequence reads: CASSWGPNTGELFF. Here the CDR3 DNA reads TGTGCCAGTAGTTGGGGACCGAACACCGGGGAGCTGTTTTTT.

The genes are TRBV15 and TRBJ1-2; the D is unclear. Per germline, CDR1 LNHNV and CDR2 YYDKDF (reference sequence). The CDR3 extends over 15 amino acids. V was shortened by 1 base and J by 4 bases, with 13 bases between the two germline ends. CDR3 in amino acids: CATSRGGGVVYGYTF. The CDR3 DNA reads as TGTGCCACCAGCAGAGGCGGCGGGGTTGTCTATGGCTACACCTTC.

The chain uses TRBV6-5 and TRBJ2-7; possible D gene TRBD2, 6 bases. The V end lost 2 bases, the J end lost 4 bases, and 12 bases lay between the germline ends. Germline assignment: CDR1 MNHEY and CDR2 SVGAGI. The CDR3 covers 14 residues. CDR3 bases: TGTGCCAGCAGTTACGGGGGGTTCAGGTACGAGCAGTACTTC. Its translation is CASSYGGFRYEQYF.

This rearrangement joins TRBV11-2 to TRBJ2-1; TRBD2 matches at 9 bases. CDR1 and CDR2 from the germline V gene are SGHAT and FQNNGV. This CDR3 has 17 residues. V lost 6 bases, J lost 6 bases, and 15 bases stayed unmatched. The CDR3 loop is CASRPTGREGRGNEQFF. In DNA, the CDR3 is TGTGCCAGCAGACCGACCGGGCGGGAGGGCCGGGGCAATGAGCAGTTCTTC.

This chain links TRBV2 with TRBJ1-1; D is ambiguous. Per the germline V gene, CDR1 is SNHLY and CDR2 is FYNNEI. The CDR3 runs to 14 residues. Trimming stripped 4 bases from V and 7 bases from J, with 16 bases between. Here the CDR3 reads CASSADQLGGEAFF. CDR3 nucleotides: TGTGCCAGCAGTGCGGACCAATTAGGTGGTGAAGCTTTCTTT.

The chain combines TRBV27 with TRBJ1-2, with 10 bases identical to TRBD1. The germline V gene encodes CDR1 MNHEY and CDR2 SMNVEV (reference sequence). V was pared by 0 bases and J by 4 bases, with 8 bases of the junction left unmatched. The CDR3 length is 17 residues. The CDR3 sequence is CASSLSDRGRRLYGYTF. CDR3 DNA sequence: TGTGCCAGCAGTTTATCCGACAGGGGGCGCCGACTCTATGGCTACACCTTC.

The J gene is TRBJ1-1, the V gene TRBV5-1; D unclear. The CDR3 spans 14 residues. Germline loops: CDR1 SGHRS, CDR2 YFSETQ. V was pared by 4 bases and J by 3 bases, with 13 bases between. The CDR3, as DNA: TGCGCCAGCAGCCCCGAAAGGTCCGACACTGAAGCTTTCTTT. Residues: CASSPERSDTEAFF. The complete variable domain, with remaining parts taken from reference TRBV5-1 and TRBJ1-1, reads KAGVTQTPRYLIKTRGQQVTLSCSPISGHRSVSWYQQTPGQGLQFLFEYFSETQRNKGNFPGRFSGRQFSNSRSEMNVSTLELGDSALYLCASSPERSDTEAFFGQGTRLTVV.

The V call is TRBV9, the J call TRBJ2-1; 10 nucleotides agree with TRBD2. The J segment lost 5 bases and the V segment lost 3 bases, leaving 5 bases of the junction unmatched. CDR1 is SGDLS and CDR2 is YYNGEE in the germline V gene. The CDR3 is made up of 15 amino acids. CDR3 in DNA: TGTGCCAGCAGCGCGAGCGGGAGGGGTCACAATGAGCAGTTCTTC. It is translated as CASSASGRGHNEQFF.